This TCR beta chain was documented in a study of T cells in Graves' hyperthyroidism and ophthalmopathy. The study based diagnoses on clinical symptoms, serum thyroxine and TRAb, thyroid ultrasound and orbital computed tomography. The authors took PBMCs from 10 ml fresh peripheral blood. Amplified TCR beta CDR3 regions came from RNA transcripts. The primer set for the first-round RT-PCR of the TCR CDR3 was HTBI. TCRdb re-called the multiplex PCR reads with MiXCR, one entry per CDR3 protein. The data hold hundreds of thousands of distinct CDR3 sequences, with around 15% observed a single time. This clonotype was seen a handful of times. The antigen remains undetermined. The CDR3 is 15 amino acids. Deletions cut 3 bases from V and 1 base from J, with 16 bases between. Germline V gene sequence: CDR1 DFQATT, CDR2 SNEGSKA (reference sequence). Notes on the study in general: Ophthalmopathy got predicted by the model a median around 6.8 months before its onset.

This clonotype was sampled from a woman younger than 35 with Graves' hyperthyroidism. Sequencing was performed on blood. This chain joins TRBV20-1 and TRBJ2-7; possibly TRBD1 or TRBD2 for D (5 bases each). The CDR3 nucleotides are TGCAGTGCTAGGGGGACGGGTTCTTTATCCTACGAGCAGTACTTC. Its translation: CSARGTGSLSYEQYF.